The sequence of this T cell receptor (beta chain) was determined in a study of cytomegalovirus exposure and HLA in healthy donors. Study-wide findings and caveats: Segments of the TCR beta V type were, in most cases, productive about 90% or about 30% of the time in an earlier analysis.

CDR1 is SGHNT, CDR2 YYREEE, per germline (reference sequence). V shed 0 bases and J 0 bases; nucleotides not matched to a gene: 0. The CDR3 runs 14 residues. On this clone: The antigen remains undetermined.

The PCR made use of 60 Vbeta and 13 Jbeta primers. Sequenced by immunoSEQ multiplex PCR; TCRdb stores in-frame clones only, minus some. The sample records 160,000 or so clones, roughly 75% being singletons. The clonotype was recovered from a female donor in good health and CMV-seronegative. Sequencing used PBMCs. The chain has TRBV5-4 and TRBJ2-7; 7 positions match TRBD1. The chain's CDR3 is CASSLGQGSYEQYF. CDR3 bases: TGTGCCAGCAGCTTGGGACAGGGCTCCTACGAGCAGTACTTC.